This is a list of T cell receptor beta chains from one sample in a study of OX40 agonist ivuxolimab in advanced cancers. Generated by immunoSEQ multiplex PCR, the TCRdb table keeps only in-frame clones and is missing some. The table lists around 84,000 clones, about 80% of them singletons. Sample: CD4+ or CD8+ T cells sorted from blood, taken in a trial of the OX40 agonist ivuxolimab. The receptors originated from an adult with an advanced solid tumor such as melanoma, head and neck, liver or kidney cancer. Each CDR3 is given with its conserved first and last residue. Fields, in order: V gene, clone size, J gene, D gene, CDR3 DNA, CDR3 protein. A D gene is named only where the DNA matches it firmly. A row's size may be missing; if present it is once, few, many or a size class.

TRBV7-6	.	TRBJ2-1	.	TGTGCCAGCAGCTCACTAGTTTGGCGGGGCCGGGAAGGCGGGGGCCTCAATGAGCAGTTCTTC	CASSSLVWRGREGGGLNEQFF
TRBV10-3	.	TRBJ1-6	TRBD1	TGTGCCATCAGTGGACAGGGGCGAAATTCACCCCTCCACTTT	CAISGQGRNSPLHF
TRBV5-5	.	TRBJ1-4	.	TGTGCCAGCAGCTTGTTCGGGACTAATGAAAAACTGTTTTTT	CASSLFGTNEKLFF
TRBV10-3	.	TRBJ1-2	.	TGTGCCATCAGTGGGTGGACCACAAGCAGCTATGGCTACACCTTC	CAISGWTTSSYGYTF
TRBV30	.	TRBJ1-6	TRBD1	TGTGCCTGGAGTCTCCGGGACAGGAAGAATTCACCCCTCCACTTT	CAWSLRDRKNSPLHF
TRBV14	.	TRBJ1-1	.	TGTGCCAGCAGCCAACAGGTAAACACTGAAGCTTTCTTT	CASSQQVNTEAFF
TRBV23-1	.	TRBJ1-5	.	TGCGCCAGCAGTCAATCTGGACGGCAGAATAGCAATCAGCCCCAGCATTTT	CASSQSGRQNSNQPQHF
TRBV18	.	TRBJ2-1	.	TGTGCCAGCTCACCACGGCTTCCAAGCTCCTCCAATGAGCAGTTCTTC	CASSPRLPSSSNEQFF
TRBV19	.	TRBJ2-7	TRBD1	TGTGCCAGTAGTATTCAAGGACAGGGGAACGAGCAGTACTTC	CASSIQGQGNEQYF
TRBV5-1	.	TRBJ2-7	.	TGCGCCAGCAGCGGGGGGTCAAGATACGAGCAGTACTTC	CASSGGSRYEQYF
TRBV5-1	.	TRBJ2-5	.	TGCGCCAGCAGCTTGAGGTTGGGGTTTGGCCTAGGAGAGACCCAGTACTTC	CASSLRLGFGLGETQYF
TRBV10-3	.	TRBJ2-7	.	TGTGCCATCATGGGCAGTGACTACGAGCAGTACTTC	CAIMGSDYEQYF
TRBV6-6	.	TRBJ1-1	TRBD1	TGTGCCAGCAGCTTAACAGGGGGTACTGAAGCTTTCTTT	CASSLTGGTEAFF
TRBV6-5	.	TRBJ1-2	.	TGTGCCTCCCACCCGACATACCACTATGGCTACACCTTC	CASHPTYHYGYTF
TRBV14	.	TRBJ1-1	TRBD1	TGTGCCAGCAGCGACAGGGGGCGAACTGAAGCTTTCTTT	CASSDRGRTEAFF
TRBV29-1	.	TRBJ1-1	.	TGCAGCGTGGGAAGACGGTTGAACACTGAAGCTTTCTTT	CSVGRRLNTEAFF
TRBV5-4	few	TRBJ2-7	TRBD2	TGTGCCAGCAGCTCGATCAATAGCGGGAAATCCTACGAGCAGTACTTC	CASSSINSGKSYEQYF
TRBV19	.	TRBJ1-2	.	TGTGCCAGTAGTATAGAAATCACGGACGGCTACACCTTC	CASSIEITDGYTF